These T cell receptor beta chains were read from a single sample in a study of blood T cell repertoires in COVID-19. Assay: immunoSEQ multiplex PCR; the TCRdb copy retains only in-frame clones and omits some. The data hold approximately 300,000 clones, with approximately 85% observed a single time. Material: peripheral blood. The origin of the receptors is a human donor with COVID-19, enrolled during active disease. The donor label of this sample is uncertain. CDR3s include the opening cysteine and the closing phenylalanine or tryptophan. Each record gives: V gene, clone size, D gene, J gene, CDR3 DNA, CDR3 protein. The D gene is left open where the match is weak. Size values are once, few and many counts, or a class for expanded clones, and some rows have none.

TRBV12-3/TRBV12-4	.	TRBD1	TRBJ1-1	TGTGCCAGCAGAGGACAGGGAGCTGATGAAGCTTTCTTT	CASRGQGADEAFF
TRBV15	.	.	TRBJ2-7	TGTGCCACCAGCAGAGAGGGCTACTCCTACGAGCAGTACTTC	CATSREGYSYEQYF
TRBV15	.	.	TRBJ1-4	TGTGCCACCAGCTCTAGGGGCGGAACTAATGAAAAACTGTTTTTT	CATSSRGGTNEKLFF
TRBV7-3	.	.	TRBJ1-1	TGTGCCAGCAGCGTAGACAGGAACACTGAAGCTTTCTTT	CASSVDRNTEAFF
TRBV5-5	.	.	TRBJ1-6	TGTGCCAGCAGCTTCTCCAGGGGCCAGGAGCGTTCACCCCTCCACTTT	CASSFSRGQERSPLHF
TRBV19	once	TRBD1	TRBJ1-5	TGTGCCAGCTCTCGGGACAGTCCAAATTGGCCCCAGCATTTT	CASSRDSPNWPQHF
TRBV25-1	.	.	TRBJ2-1	TGTGCCAGCACTGAGTCGGCTAGACTGAATGGGGAGCAGTTCTTC	CASTESARLNGEQFF
TRBV3-1/TRBV3-2	.	TRBD1	TRBJ1-1	TGTGCCAGCAGCCAGGACAGGGATGTTATGAACACTGAAGCTTTCTTT	CASSQDRDVMNTEAFF
TRBV28	few	TRBD1	TRBJ1-2	TGTGCCAGCAGTTTCTCCGGGACAGAAGCTTTTATCTATGGCTACACCTTC	CASSFSGTEAFIYGYTF
TRBV4-1	.	TRBD1	TRBJ1-4	TGCGCCAGCAGCCAAGATGGGACAGGGCGAGAAAAACTGTTTTTT	CASSQDGTGREKLFF
TRBV28	.	.	TRBJ1-6	TGTGCCAGCAGTTCTAGGTCACCCCTCCACTTT	CASSSRSPLHF
TRBV7-8	.	TRBD2	TRBJ2-1	TGTGCCAGCAGCTTAAGGAGACTAGCGGGGGTAAGGGTTTACAATGAGCAGTTCTTC	CASSLRRLAGVRVYNEQFF
TRBV7-7	.	.	TRBJ1-1	TGTGCTAGCAGCCCTCTGGGGTCGGAGGGTGAAGCTTTCTTT	CASSPLGSEGEAFF
TRBV19	.	.	TRBJ1-1	TGTGCCAGTAGTAAATGGGTCCCCCCAGGTTCGGCTTTCTTT	CASSKWVPPGSAFF
TRBV30	.	.	TRBJ1-2	TGTGCCTCCCCAAGGGGATGGAACTATGGCTACACCTTC	CASPRGWNYGYTF
TRBV6-5	.	.	TRBJ2-5	TGTGCCAGCAGCATCATCCAAGAGACCCAGTACTTC	CASSIIQETQYF
TRBV15	.	.	TRBJ2-1	TGTGCCACCAGCAGAGATTTGGGGGCGGGAGCAACCCAGTTCTTC	CATSRDLGAGATQFF
TRBV5-1	.	.	TRBJ2-1	TGCGCCAGCAGCTTAGGGGTCGTGGGTAGTGATGAGCAGTTCTTC	CASSLGVVGSDEQFF
TRBV9	.	TRBD2	TRBJ2-3	TGTGCCAGCACCCGGACTAGCGGGAGGATTCCAGATACGCAGTATTTT	CASTRTSGRIPDTQYF
TRBV28	.	.	TRBJ1-4	TGTGCCAGCAGTCGCAGGGGTTTCACTAATGAAAAACTGTTTTTT	CASSRRGFTNEKLFF
TRBV4-1	.	.	TRBJ1-4	TGCGCCAGCAGTAAGCAGACTACTAATGAAAAACTGTTTTTT	CASSKQTTNEKLFF
TRBV27	.	TRBD1	TRBJ1-6	TGTGCCAGCAGTTTGATCAGTCAGGACAGGGGTTCCTCACCCCTCCACTTT	CASSLISQDRGSSPLHF
TRBV19	few	.	TRBJ1-2	TGTGCCAGTAGTATAAAATGGGAGCCCCTAGGTGGTTATGGCTACACCTTC	CASSIKWEPLGGYGYTF
TRBV19	.	.	TRBJ1-5	TGTGCCAGTAGCCCGGTAAATTCTCAGCCCCAGCATTTT	CASSPVNSQPQHF
TRBV7-9	few	.	TRBJ1-6	TGTGCCAGCAGCCAACAAAATTCACCCCTCCACTTT	CASSQQNSPLHF
TRBV5-6	.	.	TRBJ1-5	TGTGCCAGCAGCCCACTGGGGGGACTGGGACAGCCCCAGCATTTT	CASSPLGGLGQPQHF
TRBV4-1	.	TRBD2	TRBJ2-5	TGCGCCAGCAGCCGGGGGACTAGAGAGACCCAGTACTTC	CASSRGTRETQYF
TRBV6-5	.	.	TRBJ1-1	TGTGCCAGCAGTTCCCTGGGGCCCATGAACACTGAAGCTTTCTTT	CASSSLGPMNTEAFF
TRBV19	.	.	TRBJ1-5	TGTGCCAGTAGTGACCATTTAGCATTGATTGGGCCCCAGCATTTT	CASSDHLALIGPQHF
TRBV27	.	.	TRBJ1-1	TGTGCCAGCAGTCACCCGCCCCGAGGGGAGGACACTGAAGCTTTCTTT	CASSHPPRGEDTEAFF
TRBV11-2	.	.	TRBJ2-5	TGTGCCAGCAGCCCCACCAATAGCGGTCTCGGGACCCAGTACTTC	CASSPTNSGLGTQYF
TRBV13	.	TRBD2	TRBJ2-7	TGTGCCAGCAGCCCAACCAGCGGGATGGCCTACGAGCAGTACTTC	CASSPTSGMAYEQYF
TRBV19	.	TRBD1	TRBJ1-2	TGTGCCAGTAGTCCTAGGGACAGCCTGTATGGCTACACCTTC	CASSPRDSLYGYTF